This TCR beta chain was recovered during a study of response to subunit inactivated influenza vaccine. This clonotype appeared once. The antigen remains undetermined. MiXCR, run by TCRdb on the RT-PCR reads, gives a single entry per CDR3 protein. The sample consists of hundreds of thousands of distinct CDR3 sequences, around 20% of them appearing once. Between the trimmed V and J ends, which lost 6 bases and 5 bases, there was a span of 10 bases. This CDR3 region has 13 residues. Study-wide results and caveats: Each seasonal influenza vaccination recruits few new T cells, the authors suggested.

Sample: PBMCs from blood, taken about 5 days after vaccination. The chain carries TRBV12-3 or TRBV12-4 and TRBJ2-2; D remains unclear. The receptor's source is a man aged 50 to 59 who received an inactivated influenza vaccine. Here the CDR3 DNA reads TGTGCCAGCAGGATTACAGTTACCGGGGAGCTGTTTTTT. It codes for CASRITVTGELFF.